The clone carrying this TCR beta chain showed up many times. No antigen is known for it. The sample originates from a study of T cell repertoires in cytomegalovirus infection. Points from the study as a whole: CMV-specific HLA-C-restricted TCR beta clonotypes dominated the ex vivo response.

TCRdb fed the reads into MiXCR, producing one record per CDR3 protein. The sample shows approximately 250,000 distinct CDR3 sequences, around 8.7% of them seen only once. V gave up 5 bases and J gave up 8 bases, with 12 bases separating them. This CDR3 is built from 13 residues. Germline-derived CDR1 and CDR2 are SGHVS and FNYEAQ. This TCR came from a human donor in good health (CMV status not recorded). Some clones in this sample may be carry-over from other donors' samples. The chain carries TRBV7-6 and TRBJ1-4; D unclear. The sequenced sample consisted of PBMCs. Here the CDR3 DNA reads TGTGCCAGCAGCATTTACACGCGGGAAAAACTGTTTTTT. It is translated as CASSIYTREKLFF.